This entry is about one TCR beta chain. Trimming cost V 7 bases and J 1 base; bases outside gene matches: 14. The germline gives CDR1 SQVTM, CDR2 ANQGSEA. The CDR3 has 16 amino acids. Repertoires were generated with immunoSEQ multiplex PCR, while TCRdb's copy carries only in-frame clones and drops some. The repertoire holds approximately 300,000 clones, with under 90% as singletons. This sample is part of a study of blood T cell repertoires in COVID-19. V usage is TRBV29-1 and J usage is TRBJ2-3, with 7 bases matching TRBD1. The origin of this receptor is a man in his fifties or sixties who had recovered from COVID-19. Sequenced sample: PBMCs or T cells enriched from blood (not recorded which). CDR3 DNA: TGCAGCGGAGAGGGGGCGCGGGCCCCAGGCACAGATACGCAGTATTTT. Residues: CSGEGARAPGTDTQYF.